The source of this TCR beta chain is a study of T cell changes during pregnancy in multiple sclerosis. Trimming removed 0 bases from V and 7 bases from J; junction bases left unmatched: 4. Germline V CDR1 and CDR2: SGHVS, FQNEAQ. The CDR3 sequence is 15 residues long. Sequencing was performed with immunoSEQ multiplex PCR; in TCRdb, only in-frame clones are kept and a portion is missing. The sample contains over 45,000 clones, 88% of which appear only once. This TCR derives from a female donor with multiple sclerosis, enrolled in a pregnancy study. Sequences were derived from CD4+ T cells from peripheral blood mononuclear cells, sampled in the second trimester of pregnancy. This chain connects TRBV7-8 to TRBJ2-7; 12 bases map to TRBD1. The CDR3 coding sequence is TGTGCCAGCAGCTTAGCGGGACAGGGGGCGCAGGAGCAGTACTTC. Encoded protein: CASSLAGQGAQEQYF.